One and the same sample provided the 24 T cell receptor beta chains below, sequenced in a study of CD8 T cells in ankylosing spondylitis (dated by TCRdb to 2017 to 2019). Receptor libraries were prepared by 5' RACE. Sequencing relied on an Illumina HiSeq 2500. The public reads were reprocessed in TCRdb via fastp at Q25 and MiXCR, keeping in-frame beta chains. Every CDR3 protein is listed once, alongside the most common genes and DNA of its rows. In all, the sample holds fewer than 40,000 distinct CDR3 sequences, and roughly 33% of those were seen once. The ten largest clones capture around 45% of the sample. The sequencing sample was made of synovial fluid, either unsorted or a sorted T cell fraction (not recorded which). The receptor source for this set is a male donor with ankylosing spondylitis.

This clonotype was picked up a small number of times. The gene calls are TRBV10-2 and TRBJ2-7; perhaps TRBD1 as D (6 bases). Germline CDR1 reads WSHSY; CDR2 reads SAAADI. This CDR3 has 12 residues. V lost 3 bases and J lost 5, with 8 bases in between. The CDR3 nucleotides read TGCGCCAGCAGTGATGCAGGGGACGAGCAGTACGTC. Protein: CASSDAGDEQYV.

This chain uses TRBV7-9 with TRBJ1-1; D may be TRBD1 (5 bases). The CDR3 runs to 14 residues. Germline V gene sequence: CDR1 SEHNR, CDR2 FQNEAQ (reference sequence). Trimming stripped 6 bases from V and 4 bases from J, with 15 bases between. The DNA of the CDR3 is TGTGCCAGCAGTACCGGGGACGGGGCCACTGAAGCTTTCTTT. It codes for CASSTGDGATEAFF.

This clonotype has a count of ten or more. The V call is TRBV29-1, the J call TRBJ1-1; unclear D gene. The germline gives CDR1 SQVTM, CDR2 ANQGSEA. The V end was cut by 0 bases, the J end by 2 bases, with 10 bases between. The CDR3 extends over 14 amino acids. The CDR3 here is CSVEEGVANTEAFF. CDR3 bases: TGCAGCGTTGAAGAAGGAGTAGCTAACACTGAAGCTTTCTTT.

The chain couples TRBV5-6 to TRBJ1-4; no firm D call. Deletions cut 8 bases from V and 2 bases from J, with 10 bases between. This CDR3 is 13 amino acids long. Germline V gene lookup returns CDR1 SGHDT and CDR2 YYEEEE. This chain's CDR3 is CASSGWTNEKLFF. The CDR3, as DNA: TGTGCCAGTAGTGGGTGGACTAATGAAAAACTGTTTTTT.

As regards this clonotype: It is unclear where the CDR3 begins or ends on the DNA, so no DNA is shown, and the CDR3 is as TCRdb lists it. This chain uses TRBV18 with TRBJ2-2. The CDR3 length equals 13 residues, ends included. From germline, CDR1 is KGHSH and CDR2 LQKENI. CDR3 sequence reads: CASPGWTPGSCFF.

This clonotype was counted between two and nine times. This chain links TRBV7-9 with TRBJ2-5; maybe TRBD2 (6 bases). The germline CDR1 and CDR2 sequences are SEHNR and FQNEAQ (reference sequence). The CDR3 runs to 15 residues. V dropped 5 bases and J dropped 1 base, with 14 bases sitting between them. The CDR3 region is CASSQIRGSQETQYF. Here the CDR3 DNA reads TGTGCCAGCAGCCAAATACGGGGGAGCCAAGAGACCCAGTACTTC.

V and J are TRBV6-1 and TRBJ1-1; no reliable D call. V was clipped by 2 bases and J by 2 bases, with 12 bases between them. Germline lookup yields CDR1 MNHNS and CDR2 SASEGT. The CDR3 is 15 amino acids. The CDR3 sequence is CASSELRRSNTEAFF. CDR3 coding DNA: TGTGCCAGCAGTGAACTGCGGCGGAGTAACACTGAAGCTTTCTTT.

The rearrangement uses TRBV7-9 and TRBJ1-1; D is ambiguous. Per germline, CDR1 SEHNR and CDR2 FQNEAQ (reference sequence). The V and J ends lost 1 base and 2 bases respectively, with 5 bases between them. The CDR3 is 13 amino acids. CDR3 residues: CASSLEGNTEAFF. The CDR3 DNA follows: TGTGCCAGCAGCTTAGAGGGAAACACTGAAGCTTTCTTT. Full variable domain (rest looked up from reference TRBV7-9 and TRBJ1-1): DTGVSQNPRHKITKRGQNVTFRCDPISEHNRLYWYRQTLGQGPEFLTYFQNEAQLEKSRLLSDRFSAERPKGSFSTLEIQRTEQGDSAMYLCASSLEGNTEAFFGQGTRLTVV.

V and J are TRBV2 and TRBJ2-1; no firm D call. Germline CDR1 and CDR2: SNHLY and FYNNEI. The CDR3 extends over 15 amino acids. V lost 1 base, J lost 0 bases, and 7 bases lay in between. DNA of the CDR3: TGTGCCAGCAGTGAAGAGGGTGGCTCCTACAATGAGCAGTTCTTC. Translation: CASSEEGGSYNEQFF.

V and J are TRBV29-1 and TRBJ1-1, with TRBD1 as a possible D gene (5 bases). V was cut by 6 bases and J by 3 bases, with 8 bases left in between. The CDR3 sequence is 11 residues long. Germline CDR1 reads SQVTM; CDR2 reads ANQGSEA. CDR3 nucleotides: TGCAGCGTGGGGGAGTACACTGAAGCTTTCTTT. It codes for CSVGEYTEAFF.

The gene calls are TRBV27 and TRBJ1-4, with 8 bases lining up with TRBD1. CDR3 length equals 16 residues. Germline V gene sequence: CDR1 MNHEY, CDR2 SMNVEV (reference sequence). V trimming: 5 bases; J trimming: 4 bases; junction bases outside the gene matches: 9. CDR3 protein: CASSIDRGRGNEKLFF. The CDR3 coding sequence is TGTGCCAGCAGTATTGACAGGGGACGGGGTAATGAAAAACTGTTTTTT.

This sequence joins TRBV7-9 and TRBJ1-1, with 9 bases lining up with TRBD1. The trim removed 5 bases at V and 1 base at J, leaving 11 bases unmatched. From germline, CDR1 is SEHNR and CDR2 FQNEAQ (reference sequence). The CDR3 is made up of 17 amino acids. The CDR3 sequence is CASSARRTGEGNTEAFF. The CDR3 bases are TGTGCCAGCAGCGCCCGGCGGACAGGGGAGGGGAACACTGAAGCTTTCTTT.

This clonotype has a count of ten or more. V is TRBV3-1 and J is TRBJ2-1; D is uncertain. The CDR3 is 13 residues long. The V end lost 4 bases, the J end lost 3 bases, and 7 bases lay between the germline ends. Germline values: CDR1 LGHDT, CDR2 YNNKEL (reference sequence). The chain's CDR3 is CASSPTIYNEQFF. The CDR3 bases are TGTGCCAGCAGCCCGACAATCTACAATGAGCAGTTCTTC.

This clonotype was seen more than once but under ten times. The chain joins TRBV27 to TRBJ1-5; no clear D gene. V lost 8 bases and J 6 bases, leaving 23 bases between the germline ends. Germline values: CDR1 MNHEY, CDR2 SMNVEV (reference sequence). There are 16 residues in the CDR3. The CDR3 region is CASGPIAGISFQPQHF. In DNA form, the CDR3 reads TGTGCCAGCGGACCCATAGCCGGGATTAGTTTTCAGCCCCAGCATTTT.

The chain uses TRBV2 and TRBJ2-7; possible D gene TRBD2, 6 bases. V was shortened by 8 bases and J by 6 bases, with 17 bases between the two germline ends. Germline-derived CDR1 and CDR2 are SNHLY and FYNNEI. CDR3 length equals 13 residues. The CDR3 loop reads CASLGGGGLEQYF. The DNA of the CDR3 is TGTGCCAGCCTCGGTGGGGGAGGACTCGAGCAGTACTTC.

The table lists this clonotype with many counts. The chain carries TRBV27 and TRBJ1-1, with a possible D match to TRBD1 (5 bases). The CDR3 runs 18 residues. Germline lookup yields CDR1 MNHEY and CDR2 SMNVEV (reference sequence). The V gene lost 5 bases and the J gene lost 1 base, with 23 bases spanning the gap. CDR3 sequence reads: CASSPTPLTAGRNTEAFF. Written as DNA, the CDR3 is TGTGCCAGCAGTCCTACGCCCCTGACAGCGGGACGGAACACTGAAGCTTTCTTT.

DNA of the CDR3: TGTGCCAGCAGCGGACAGGGGGCTCGACAGCCCCAGCATTTT. This codes for CASSGQGARQPQHF. The rearrangement joins TRBV2 to TRBJ1-5, with 11 positions matching TRBD1. The CDR3 sequence is 14 residues long. V trimming: 6 bases; J trimming: 7 bases; junction bases outside the gene matches: 5. Germline CDR1 is SNHLY and CDR2 is FYNNEI.

This clonotype was picked up one time. This chain uses TRBV3-1 with TRBJ2-1, with 8 bases matching TRBD2. The germline V gene has CDR1 LGHDT and CDR2 YNNKEL (reference sequence). This CDR3 spans 17 amino acids. Germline trimming cut 1 base from V and 1 base from J; bases unmatched to any gene: 6. The CDR3 nucleotides are TGTGCCAGCAGCCAAGTGAGTAGCGGGATATCCTACAATGAGCAGTTCTTC. Its translation is CASSQVSSGISYNEQFF.

This clonotype was seen a handful of times. The chain employs TRBV29-1 and TRBJ2-1; D is undetermined. The CDR3 is 16 residues long. Between the trimmed V and J ends, which lost 1 base and 0 bases, there was a span of 13 bases. CDR1 is SQVTM, CDR2 ANQGSEA, per germline. Written as DNA, the CDR3 is TGCAGCGTTGAAGGGGCGTACCTGAGCTCCTACAATGAGCAGTTCTTC. Amino acid sequence: CSVEGAYLSSYNEQFF.

The J gene is TRBJ2-7, the V gene TRBV7-9, with D unresolved. Germline V gives CDR1 SEHNR, CDR2 FQNEAQ (reference sequence). The CDR3 spans 15 residues. The V and J ends lost 1 base and 1 base respectively, with 11 bases between them. CDR3 amino acids: CASSLGGRTSYEQYF. The CDR3 DNA is TGTGCCAGCAGCTTAGGTGGCAGGACGTCCTACGAGCAGTACTTC.

There are many counts of this clonotype. The chain employs TRBV4-2 and TRBJ2-7; the D is unclear. The V and J ends lost 0 bases and 3 bases respectively, with 9 bases between them. Germline CDR1 reads LGHNA; CDR2 reads YNFKEQ. The CDR3 totals 14 residues. The CDR3: CASSQDMGYYEQYF. DNA for the CDR3: TGTGCCAGCAGCCAAGATATGGGGTACTACGAGCAGTACTTC.

CDR3 nucleotides: TGTGCCAGCAGCAAAGGCCGTAGCGGGAGCTCCTACGAGCAGTACGTC. Protein: CASSKGRSGSSYEQYV. V usage is TRBV21-1 and J usage is TRBJ2-7; the table calls TRBD2, which could not be checked here. TRBV21-1 is tagged as a pseudogene. The CDR3 consists of 16 residues.

This clonotype was observed a handful of times. The chain links TRBV10-2 to TRBJ1-5; D remains ambiguous. V was cut by 2 bases and J by 1 base, with 15 bases left in between. The CDR3 has 17 amino acids. CDR1 WSHSY and CDR2 SAAADI come from the germline V gene. CDR3 sequence (DNA): TGCGCCAGCAGTGAGCGCCCATGGAGGCAGAGCAATCAGCCCCAGCATTTT. Translating it yields CASSERPWRQSNQPQHF.

The J gene is TRBJ2-7, the V gene TRBV23-1; TRBD2 might be the D (5 bases). TRBV23-1 is an ORF, with its function uncertain. Deletions cut 3 bases from V and 3 bases from J, with 9 bases between. The CDR3 consists of 13 residues. CDR3: CASSQRVDYEQYF. The CDR3 DNA reads as TGCGCCAGCAGTCAGAGGGTGGACTACGAGCAGTACTTC.